These 23 T cell receptor beta chains originate from one sample sequenced in a study of cytomegalovirus exposure and HLA in healthy donors. Both 60 Vbeta primers and 13 Jbeta primers went into the PCR. The table came from immunoSEQ multiplex PCR; TCRdb's copy has only in-frame clones and leaves some out. This sample has over 65,000 clones; just under 80% occur once, and the top ten carry about 9.6%. The sample comprised PBMCs. The receptors were sampled from a man in his forties in good health and CMV-seronegative.

The J gene is TRBJ2-5, the V gene TRBV6-1; 8 nucleotides align to TRBD1. Per germline, CDR1 MNHNS and CDR2 SASEGT. The CDR3 totals 14 residues. V shed 6 bases, J shed 2 bases, and the junction held 5 bases outside the gene matches. The CDR3 here is CASSRDRPQETQYF. The CDR3 region has the DNA TGTGCCAGCAGCCGGGACAGGCCGCAAGAGACCCAGTACTTC.

CDR3 amino acids: CASSLTGTSGGAYEQFF. DNA for the CDR3: TGTGCCAGCAGCTTAACCGGGACTAGCGGGGGGGCCTATGAGCAGTTCTTC. This chain uses TRBV7-3 with TRBJ2-1, with 16 positions matching TRBD2. Germline lookup yields CDR1 SGHTA and CDR2 FQGTGA. The ends lost 0 bases at V and 8 bases at J; junction bases unmatched: 4. The CDR3 spans 17 residues.

This clone turned up a few times. The V gene is TRBV5-1, the J gene TRBJ1-1; maybe TRBD1 (6 bases). Germline CDR1 SGHRS, CDR2 YFSETQ. V dropped 2 bases and J dropped 6 bases, with 20 bases sitting between them. The length of the CDR3 is 16 residues. In DNA form, the CDR3 reads TGCGCCAGCAGCTTCAGTGAGGGGGGGGCAAGCGCTGAAGCTTTCTTT. It translates to CASSFSEGGASAEAFF.

This clone was observed once. V is TRBV6-5 and J is TRBJ2-7; perhaps TRBD1 as D (5 bases). CDR3 size: 13 residues. V was trimmed by 5 bases and J by 3 bases, leaving 11 bases between them. The V gene's germline CDR1 is MNHEY and CDR2 SVGAGI. The CDR3 region has the DNA TGTGCCAGCAGTAGACAGCCCAGCTACGAGCAGTACTTC. Protein product: CASSRQPSYEQYF.

The chain joins TRBV27 to TRBJ2-6; no clear D. The germline CDR1 and CDR2 sequences are MNHEY and SMNVEV (reference sequence). Trimming took 4 bases from V and 4 from J, leaving 8 bases between them. The CDR3 is 14 amino acids. The CDR3 here is CASSSPQGANVLTF. The DNA of the CDR3 is TGTGCCAGCAGTTCCCCCCAAGGGGCCAACGTCCTGACTTTC.

The chain uses TRBV7-2 and TRBJ1-5, with D hard to call. The V gene lost 2 bases and the J gene lost 7 bases, with 15 bases spanning the gap. Germline V gene lookup returns CDR1 SGHTA and CDR2 FQGNSA. The CDR3 totals 15 residues. In nucleotides, the CDR3 is TGTGCCAGCAGCTTACGCCCACAGAGAAGCCAGCCCCAGCATTTT. Translation gives CASSLRPQRSQPQHF. The complete variable domain, with remaining parts taken from reference TRBV7-2 and TRBJ1-5, reads GAGVSQSPSNKVTEKGKDVELRCDPISGHTALYWYRQSLGQGLEFLIYFQGNSAPDKSGLPSDRFSAERTGGSVSTLTIQRTQQEDSAVYLCASSLRPQRSQPQHFGDGTRLSIL.

This sequence joins TRBV7-8 and TRBJ1-1, with 9 bases aligning to TRBD1. The CDR3 is 14 residues long. The germline V gene has CDR1 SGHVS and CDR2 FQNEAQ. After removal of 5 bases from V and 4 bases from J, the junction contained 5 bases not matched to a gene. CDR3: CASSHGQGSTEAFF. CDR3 DNA sequence: TGTGCCAGCAGCCACGGACAGGGGAGCACTGAAGCTTTCTTT. The complete variable domain, with remaining parts taken from reference TRBV7-8 and TRBJ1-1, reads GAGVSQSPRYKVAKRGQDVALRCDPISGHVSLFWYQQALGQGPEFLTYFQNEAQLDKSGLPSDRFFAERPEGSVSTLKIQRTQQEDSAVYLCASSHGQGSTEAFFGQGTRLTVV.

The chain has TRBV4-1 and TRBJ2-3; 8 bases are a match to TRBD1. V lost 1 base to trimming and J lost 5 bases; unmatched junction nucleotides: 2. The CDR3 spans 14 residues. In germline, CDR1 is MGHRA, CDR2 YSYEKL. The CDR3 here is CASSQVGTGDTQYF. The DNA for the CDR3 is TGCGCCAGCAGCCAAGTCGGGACAGGAGATACGCAGTATTTT.

The chain couples TRBV5-1 to TRBJ2-2; D gene ambiguous. Between the trimmed V and J ends, which lost 0 bases and 0 bases, there was a span of 9 bases. The CDR3 runs 16 residues. Germline CDR1 reads SGHRS; CDR2 reads YFSETQ. Here the CDR3 reads CASSLAASANTGELFF. The CDR3 nucleotides are TGCGCCAGCAGCTTGGCCGCGAGTGCGAACACCGGGGAGCTGTTTTTT.

This sequence joins TRBV5-6 and TRBJ2-7; maybe TRBD2 (7 bases). Germline V gene lookup returns CDR1 SGHDT and CDR2 YYEEEE. This CDR3 has 15 residues. The V gene lost 0 bases and the J gene lost 3 bases, with 13 bases spanning the gap. The DNA for the CDR3 is TGTGCCAGCAGCTTGGCTGGGGGGGGCAACTACGAGCAGTACTTC. Protein product: CASSLAGGGNYEQYF.

This sequence joins TRBV7-9 and TRBJ1-4; 8 nucleotides line up with TRBD1. The CDR3 contains 15 residues. V was pared by 0 bases and J by 8 bases, with 5 bases of the junction left unmatched. Per the germline V gene, CDR1 is SEHNR and CDR2 is FQNEAQ (reference sequence). The CDR3: CASSLAVAGGEKLFF. The CDR3 nucleotides read TGTGCCAGCAGCTTAGCGGTGGCAGGGGGCGAAAAACTGTTTTTT.

This chain uses TRBV4-1 with TRBJ2-6; no clear D gene. The CDR3 extends over 16 amino acids. Trimming pared 1 base from V and 1 base from J, leaving 8 bases between. Germline CDR1 is MGHRA and CDR2 is YSYEKL. This CDR3 reads CASSQAGSSGANVLTF. The CDR3 region has the DNA TGCGCCAGCAGCCAAGCCGGTAGTTCTGGGGCCAACGTCCTGACTTTC.

The CDR3 sequence is CASSHPVPEAFF. In DNA, the CDR3 is TGTGCCAGCAGTCATCCAGTGCCTGAAGCTTTCTTT. The V call is TRBV6-5, the J call TRBJ1-1; D is uncertain. Germline V gives CDR1 MNHEY, CDR2 SVGAGI. V was clipped by 5 bases and J by 6 bases, with 10 bases between them. The CDR3 is 12 amino acids.

This chain's CDR3 is CASSKRLAGSSYEQYF. Written as DNA, the CDR3 is TGTGCCAGCAGCAAACGACTAGCCGGAAGCTCCTACGAGCAGTACTTC. The rearrangement joins TRBV5-4 to TRBJ2-7; 7 bases agree with TRBD2. Germline V gives CDR1 SGHNT, CDR2 YYREEE (reference sequence). This CDR3 is built from 16 residues. The trim removed 4 bases at V and 0 bases at J, leaving 10 bases unmatched. Full variable domain (rest looked up from reference TRBV5-4 and TRBJ2-7): ETGVTQSPTHLIKTRGQQVTLRCSSQSGHNTVSWYQQALGQGPQFIFQYYREEENGRGNFPPRFSGLQFPNYSSELNVNALELDDSALYLCASSKRLAGSSYEQYFGPGTRLTVT.

The chain recombines TRBV29-1 with TRBJ1-6; 7 bases align to TRBD1. V lost 4 bases, J lost 6 bases, and 6 bases stayed unmatched. The germline V gene has CDR1 SQVTM and CDR2 ANQGSEA. There are 14 residues in the CDR3. As DNA, the CDR3 is TGCAGCGTTGGGACAGGAACATTTAATTCACCCCTCCACTTT. Translating it yields CSVGTGTFNSPLHF.

The chain combines TRBV7-9 with TRBJ1-1; possible D gene TRBD1, 5 bases. The CDR3 covers 14 residues. The germline V gene has CDR1 SEHNR and CDR2 FQNEAQ (reference sequence). Deletions cut 5 bases from V and 0 bases from J, with 10 bases between. The CDR3 protein is CASSADSMNTEAFF. CDR3 bases: TGTGCCAGCAGCGCAGACAGCATGAACACTGAAGCTTTCTTT.

The rearrangement uses TRBV28 and TRBJ1-5, with D possibly being TRBD1 (6 bases). The V end was cut by 4 bases, the J end by 3 bases, with 13 bases between. Germline V gene sequence: CDR1 MDHEN, CDR2 SYDVKM. The CDR3 length is 15 residues. The CDR3 DNA reads TGTGCCAGCAGTTCACAGGGTGGGGACAATCAGCCCCAGCATTTT. Its protein is CASSSQGGDNQPQHF.

The chain links TRBV5-4 to TRBJ2-7, with D maybe TRBD1 (6 bases). The V gene's germline CDR1 is SGHNT and CDR2 YYREEE (reference sequence). V lost 4 bases and J lost 2, with 10 bases in between. The CDR3 extends over 13 amino acids. The DNA of the CDR3 is TGTGCCAGCAGCGGGGACATGCCCTACGAGCAGTACTTC. Translation: CASSGDMPYEQYF.

The J gene is TRBJ1-1, the V gene TRBV7-3, with D possibly matching TRBD1 (5 bases). The germline V and J ends were trimmed by 2 bases and 9 bases, with 10 bases remaining between them. Germline V gene lookup returns CDR1 SGHTA and CDR2 FQGTGA. The CDR3 is 12 residues long. The CDR3 region has the DNA TGTGCCAGCAGCTTAGGGGGGACTAAAGCTTTCTTT. It yields the protein CASSLGGTKAFF.

V and J are TRBV7-2 and TRBJ1-1; the D gene is possibly TRBD1 (6 bases). Trimming cost V 1 base and J 4 bases, with 7 bases left between them. Looked up from germline, CDR1 is SGHTA and CDR2 is FQGNSA. This CDR3 is built from 13 residues. The CDR3 DNA sequence: TGTGCCAGCAGCTTAGGGGGGCCCACTGAAGCTTTCTTT. This translates into CASSLGGPTEAFF.

The chain carries TRBV7-2 and TRBJ1-1; maybe TRBD1 (5 bases). V was trimmed by 3 bases and J by 2 bases, leaving 16 bases between them. Germline V lookup: CDR1 SGHTA, CDR2 FQGNSA. The CDR3 spans 16 residues. CDR3 in amino acids: CASSFTGMGGNTEAFF. The DNA for the CDR3 is TGTGCCAGCAGCTTTACAGGAATGGGGGGAAACACTGAAGCTTTCTTT.

V gene TRBV5-4 combines with J gene TRBJ1-2; 7 nucleotides agree with TRBD1. This CDR3 spans 13 amino acids. Germline trimming cut 3 bases from V and 7 bases from J; bases unmatched to any gene: 6. Germline-derived CDR1 and CDR2 are SGHNT and YYREEE (reference sequence). CDR3 region: CASSSQGSRGYTF. The CDR3 nucleotides read TGTGCCAGCAGCTCACAGGGGAGTCGTGGCTACACCTTC.

The V call is TRBV7-9, the J call TRBJ2-5; 7 bases line up with TRBD1. The germline CDR1 and CDR2 sequences are SEHNR and FQNEAQ (reference sequence). V shed 3 bases, J shed 1 base, and the junction held 2 bases outside the gene matches. This CDR3 has 14 amino acids. The CDR3, as DNA: TGTGCCAGCAGCTTCGGGACAGCCCAAGAGACCCAGTACTTC. Its translation: CASSFGTAQETQYF.